The T cell receptor beta chain under discussion was sequenced for a study of regulatory dendritic cells for organ transplantation. This clone was found a few times. As yet, its antigen is unknown. The CDR3 length is 15 residues. Trimming took off 1 base at V and 8 bases at J, with 17 bases between the two ends. The germline CDR1 and CDR2 sequences are MGHRA and YSYEKL. Clones were sequenced by immunoSEQ multiplex PCR, and TCRdb holds only the in-frame ones, with some missing. The sample shows 9,500 to 15,000 clones, around 62% of them seen only once. General study results and limits: Memory CD8+ clonal expansion seemed more limited with regulatory than mature dendritic cells. Memory T cells were less diverse than naive, with memory CD8+ most oligoclonal. Resting memory CD8+ T cells held the most alloreactive clonotypes.

Sorted T cells were CFSE-labeled and cultured 5 days with allogeneic regulatory or mature dendritic cells at 1:10. FACS sorted CD4+ or CD8+ T cells into CD45RA+ naive and CD45RO+ memory. This TCR derives from a human donor in good health. The chain carries TRBV4-1 and TRBJ1-1; D perhaps matches TRBD1 (6 bases). Sequenced sample: naive CD8+ T cells from blood cultured with dendritic cells. The sample's subset: CD45RA+ naive T cells. The CDR3 is CASSQVEGVLTEAFF. DNA for the CDR3: TGCGCCAGCAGCCAAGTAGAGGGGGTTCTGACCGAAGCTTTCTTT.